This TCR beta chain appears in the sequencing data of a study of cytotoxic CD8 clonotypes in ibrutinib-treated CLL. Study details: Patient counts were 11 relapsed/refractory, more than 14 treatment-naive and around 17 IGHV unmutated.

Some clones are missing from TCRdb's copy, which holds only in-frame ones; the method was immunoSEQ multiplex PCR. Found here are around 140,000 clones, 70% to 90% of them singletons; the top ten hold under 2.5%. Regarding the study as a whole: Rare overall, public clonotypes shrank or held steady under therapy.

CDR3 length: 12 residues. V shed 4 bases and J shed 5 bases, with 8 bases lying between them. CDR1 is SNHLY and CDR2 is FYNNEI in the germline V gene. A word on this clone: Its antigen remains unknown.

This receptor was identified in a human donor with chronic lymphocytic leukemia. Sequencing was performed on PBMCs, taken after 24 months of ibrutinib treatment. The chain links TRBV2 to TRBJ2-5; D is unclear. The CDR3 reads CASSALVETQYF. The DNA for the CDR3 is TGTGCCAGCAGTGCCCTCGTGGAGACCCAGTACTTC. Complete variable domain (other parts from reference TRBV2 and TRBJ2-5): EPEVTQTPSHQVTQMGQEVILRCVPISNHLYFYWYRQILGQKVEFLVSFYNNEISEKSEIFDDQFSVERPDGSNFTLKIRSTKLEDSAMYFCASSALVETQYFGPGTRLLVL.